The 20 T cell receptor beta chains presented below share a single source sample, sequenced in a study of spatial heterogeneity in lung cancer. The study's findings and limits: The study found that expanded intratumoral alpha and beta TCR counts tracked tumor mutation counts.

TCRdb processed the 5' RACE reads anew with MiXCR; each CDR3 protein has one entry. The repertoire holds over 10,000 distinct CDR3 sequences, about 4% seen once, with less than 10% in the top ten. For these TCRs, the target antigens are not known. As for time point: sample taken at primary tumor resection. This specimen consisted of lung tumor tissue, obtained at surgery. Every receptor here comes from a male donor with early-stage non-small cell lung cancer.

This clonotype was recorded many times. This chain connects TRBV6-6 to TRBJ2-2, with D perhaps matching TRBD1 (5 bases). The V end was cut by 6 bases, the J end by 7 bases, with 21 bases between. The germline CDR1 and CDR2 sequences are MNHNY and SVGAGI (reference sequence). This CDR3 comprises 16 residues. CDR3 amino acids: CASSLRTGYLVGELFF. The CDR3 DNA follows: TGTGCCAGCAGCCTGCGTACAGGATATCTCGTCGGGGAGCTGTTTTTT.

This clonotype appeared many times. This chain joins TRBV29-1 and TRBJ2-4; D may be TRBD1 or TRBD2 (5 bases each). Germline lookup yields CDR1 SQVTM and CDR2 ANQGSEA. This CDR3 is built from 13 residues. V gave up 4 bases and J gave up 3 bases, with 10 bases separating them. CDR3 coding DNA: TGCAGCGTTGTGGGGACGGACAAAAACATTCAGTACTTC. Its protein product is CSVVGTDKNIQYF. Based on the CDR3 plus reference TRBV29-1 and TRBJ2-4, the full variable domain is SAVISQKPSRDICQRGTSLTIQCQVDSQVTMMFWYRQQPGQSLTLIATANQGSEATYESGFVIDKFPISRPNLTFSTLTVSNMSPEDSSIYLCSVVGTDKNIQYFGAGTRLSVL.

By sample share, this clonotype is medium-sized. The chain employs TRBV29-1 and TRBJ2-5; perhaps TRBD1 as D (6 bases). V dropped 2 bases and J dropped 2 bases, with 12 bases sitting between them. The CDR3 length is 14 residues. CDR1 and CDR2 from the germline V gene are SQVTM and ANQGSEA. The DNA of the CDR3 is TGCAGCGTTGAAAAGGGCAGGGGACAAGAGACCCAGTACTTC. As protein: CSVEKGRGQETQYF.

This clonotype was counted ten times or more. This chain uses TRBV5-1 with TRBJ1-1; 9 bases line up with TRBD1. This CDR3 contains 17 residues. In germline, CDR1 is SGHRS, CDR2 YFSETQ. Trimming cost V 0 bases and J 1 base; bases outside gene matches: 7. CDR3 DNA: TGCGCCAGCAGCTTGGTGCCCCCGGGACAGGGGAACACTGAAGCTTTCTTT. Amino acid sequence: CASSLVPPGQGNTEAFF.

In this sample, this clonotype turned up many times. This chain's CDR3 is CASSVGTHTDTQYF. For the CDR3, the DNA is TGTGCCAGCAGCGTAGGAACTCACACAGATACGCAGTATTTT. The chain recombines TRBV9 with TRBJ2-3; D not resolved. In germline, CDR1 is SGDLS, CDR2 YYNGEE. The CDR3 spans 14 residues. Trimming pared 0 bases from V and 2 bases from J, leaving 7 bases between.

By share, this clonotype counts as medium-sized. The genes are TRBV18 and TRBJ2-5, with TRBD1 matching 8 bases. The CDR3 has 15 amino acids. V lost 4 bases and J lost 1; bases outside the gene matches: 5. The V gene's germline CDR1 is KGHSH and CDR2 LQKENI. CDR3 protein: CASSRGTGPQETQYF. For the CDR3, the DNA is TGTGCCAGCTCACGAGGGACAGGACCCCAAGAGACCCAGTACTTC.

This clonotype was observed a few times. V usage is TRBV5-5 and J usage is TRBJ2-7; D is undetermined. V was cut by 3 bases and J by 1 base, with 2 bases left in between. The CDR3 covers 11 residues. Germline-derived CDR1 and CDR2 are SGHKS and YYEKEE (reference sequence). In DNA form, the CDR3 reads TGTGCCAGCAGCTGGTCCTACGAGCAGTACTTC. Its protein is CASSWSYEQYF.

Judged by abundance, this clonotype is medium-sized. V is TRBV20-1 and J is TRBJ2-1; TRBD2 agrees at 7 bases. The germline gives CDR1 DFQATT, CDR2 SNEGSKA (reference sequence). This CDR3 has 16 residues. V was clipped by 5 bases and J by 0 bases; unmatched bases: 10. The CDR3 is CSAPGWGGLSYNEQFF. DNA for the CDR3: TGCAGTGCTCCGGGCTGGGGAGGGCTCTCCTACAATGAGCAGTTCTTC.

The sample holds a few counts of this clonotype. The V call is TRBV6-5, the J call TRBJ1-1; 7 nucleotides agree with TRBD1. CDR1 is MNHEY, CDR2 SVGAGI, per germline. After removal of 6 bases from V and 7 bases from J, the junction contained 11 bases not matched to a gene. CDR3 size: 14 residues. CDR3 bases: TGTGCCAGCAGACCGGGACAGTGGAGTATTGAAGCTTTCTTT. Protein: CASRPGQWSIEAFF.

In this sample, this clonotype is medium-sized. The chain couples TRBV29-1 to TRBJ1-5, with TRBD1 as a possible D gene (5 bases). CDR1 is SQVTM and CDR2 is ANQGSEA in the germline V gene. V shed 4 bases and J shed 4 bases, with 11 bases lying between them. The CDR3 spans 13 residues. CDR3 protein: CSVARDRNQPQHF. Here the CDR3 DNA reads TGCAGCGTTGCTCGGGACCGGAATCAGCCCCAGCATTTT.

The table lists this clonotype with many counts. This chain's CDR3 is CASTATVNTEAFF. DNA of the CDR3: TGTGCCAGCACCGCGACGGTGAACACTGAAGCTTTCTTT. The chain is built from TRBV6-6 and TRBJ1-1, with unresolved D. Deletions cut 7 bases from V and 0 bases from J, with 9 bases between. The CDR3 spans 13 residues. Germline V gene lookup returns CDR1 MNHNY and CDR2 SVGAGI (reference sequence).

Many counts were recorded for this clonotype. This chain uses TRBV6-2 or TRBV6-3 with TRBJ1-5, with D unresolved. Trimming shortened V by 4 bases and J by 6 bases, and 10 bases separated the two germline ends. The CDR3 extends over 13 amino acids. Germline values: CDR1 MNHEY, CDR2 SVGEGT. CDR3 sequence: CASSSGRAQPQHF. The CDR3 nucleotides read TGTGCCAGCAGTTCGGGGAGGGCTCAGCCCCAGCATTTT.

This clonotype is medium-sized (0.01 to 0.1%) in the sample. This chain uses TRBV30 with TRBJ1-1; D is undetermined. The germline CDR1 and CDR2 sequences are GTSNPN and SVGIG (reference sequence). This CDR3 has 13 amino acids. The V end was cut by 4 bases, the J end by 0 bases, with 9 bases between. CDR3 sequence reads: CAWNGQLNTEAFF. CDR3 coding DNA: TGTGCCTGGAATGGCCAGTTGAACACTGAAGCTTTCTTT.

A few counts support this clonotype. The DNA for the CDR3 is TGTGCCTGGTCTCCCGGGAGAGATACGCAGTATTTT. Protein sequence: CAWSPGRDTQYF. The J gene is TRBJ2-3, the V gene TRBV30, with D possibly TRBD2 on 6 matching bases. The CDR3 contains 12 residues. The germline V and J ends were trimmed by 5 bases and 5 bases, with 11 bases remaining between them. Germline values: CDR1 GTSNPN, CDR2 SVGIG (reference sequence).

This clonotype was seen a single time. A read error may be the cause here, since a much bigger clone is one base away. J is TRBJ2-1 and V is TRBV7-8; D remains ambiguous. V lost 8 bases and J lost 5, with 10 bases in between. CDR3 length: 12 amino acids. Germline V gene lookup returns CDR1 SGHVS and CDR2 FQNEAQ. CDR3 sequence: CASGIFNNEQFF. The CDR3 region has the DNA TGTGCCAGCGGGATATTCAACAATGAGCAGTTCTTC.

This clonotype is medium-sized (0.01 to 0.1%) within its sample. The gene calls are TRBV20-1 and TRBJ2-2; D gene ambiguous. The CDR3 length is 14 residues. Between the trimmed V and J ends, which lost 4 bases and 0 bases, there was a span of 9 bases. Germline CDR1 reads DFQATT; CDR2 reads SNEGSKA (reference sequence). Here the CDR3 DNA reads TGCAGTGCTACCGGCGGTACGAACACCGGGGAGCTGTTTTTT. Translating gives CSATGGTNTGELFF.

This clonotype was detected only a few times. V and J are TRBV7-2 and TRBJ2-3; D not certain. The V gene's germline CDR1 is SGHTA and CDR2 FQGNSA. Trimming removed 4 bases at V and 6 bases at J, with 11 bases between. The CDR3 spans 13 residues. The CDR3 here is CASSSTVGDTQYF. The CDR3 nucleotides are TGTGCCAGCAGCTCAACAGTGGGGGATACGCAGTATTTT.

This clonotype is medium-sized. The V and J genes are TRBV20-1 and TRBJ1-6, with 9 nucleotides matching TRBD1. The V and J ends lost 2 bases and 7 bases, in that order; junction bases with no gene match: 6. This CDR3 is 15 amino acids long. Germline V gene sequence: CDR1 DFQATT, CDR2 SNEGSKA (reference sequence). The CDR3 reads CSARRTGAENSPLHF. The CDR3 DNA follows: TGCAGTGCTAGAAGGACAGGGGCAGAGAATTCACCCCTCCACTTT.

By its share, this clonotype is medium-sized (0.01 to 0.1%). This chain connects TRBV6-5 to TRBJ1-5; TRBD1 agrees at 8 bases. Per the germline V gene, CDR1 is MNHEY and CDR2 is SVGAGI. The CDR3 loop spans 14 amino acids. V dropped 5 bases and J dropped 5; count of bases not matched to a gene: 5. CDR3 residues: CASSGGRGHQPQHF. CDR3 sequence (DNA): TGTGCCAGCAGTGGGGGCAGGGGGCATCAGCCCCAGCATTTT.

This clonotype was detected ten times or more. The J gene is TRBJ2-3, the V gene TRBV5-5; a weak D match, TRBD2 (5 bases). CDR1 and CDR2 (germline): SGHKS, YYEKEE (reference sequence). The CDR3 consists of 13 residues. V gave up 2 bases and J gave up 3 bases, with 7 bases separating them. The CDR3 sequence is CASSFEGTDTQYF. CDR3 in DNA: TGTGCCAGCAGCTTCGAGGGTACAGATACGCAGTATTTT. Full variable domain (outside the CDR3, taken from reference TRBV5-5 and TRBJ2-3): DAGVTQSPTHLIKTRGQQVTLRCSPISGHKSVSWYQQVLGQGPQFIFQYYEKEERGRGNFPDRFSARQFPNYSSELNVNALLLGDSALYLCASSFEGTDTQYFGPGTRLTVL.